The 14 T cell receptor beta chains given below trace back to one sample, sequenced in a study of vaccination effects on CD4 cells after COVID-19. The ViraFEST assay expanded antigen-specific CD4+ T cells with viral peptide pools before sequencing. Upon completion of 10 to 11 days in culture, CD4+ T cells were isolated. Vaccine recipients, nucleocapsid antibody negative, had no prior SARS-CoV-2 infection. These receptors' targets are unknown. Method: immunoSEQ multiplex PCR; TCRdb's copy keeps in-frame clones and lacks some. The sample lists approximately 74,000 clones; under 85% were seen once. The starting material was CD4+ T cells from PBMCs cultured with HCoV-NL63 spike peptides, obtained before COVID-19 vaccination. The source is a human donor who received a COVID-19 vaccine.

This chain links TRBV11-2 with TRBJ2-3; 8 bases map to TRBD1. J lost 2 bases, V lost 5 bases, and 9 bases had no gene match. The germline V gene has CDR1 SGHAT and CDR2 FQNNGV. The length of the CDR3 is 16 residues. Here the CDR3 reads CASSRRDRKNTDTQYF. In DNA, the CDR3 is TGTGCCAGCAGCCGTCGGGACAGGAAAAACACAGATACGCAGTATTTT.

This clone was counted between two and nine times. The chain joins TRBV7-9 to TRBJ1-1, with 9 positions matching TRBD1. This CDR3 has 14 residues. J gave up 5 bases and V 0 bases, and 1 base lay outside the gene matches. From germline, CDR1 is SEHNR and CDR2 FQNEAQ (reference sequence). For the CDR3, the DNA is TGTGCCAGCAGCTTAGCGGGACAGGGAACTGAAGCTTTCTTT. It specifies CASSLAGQGTEAFF.

The chain recombines TRBV15 with TRBJ1-5; no firm D call. Germline CDR1 and CDR2: LNHNV and YYDKDF (reference sequence). The V and J ends lost 1 base and 0 bases respectively, with 13 bases between them. The CDR3 has 17 residues. This CDR3 is CATSRATAAGSNQPQHF. In nucleotides, the CDR3 is TGTGCCACCAGCAGAGCAACCGCCGCGGGTAGCAATCAGCCCCAGCATTTT.

This chain connects TRBV10-2 to TRBJ1-1; D remains unclear. Germline CDR1 WSHSY, CDR2 SAAADI. V lost 3 bases, J lost 4 bases, and 12 bases lay in between. There are 14 residues in the CDR3. The CDR3 bases are TGCGCCAGCAGTGACCTGGGCCGGGTCACTGAAGCTTTCTTT. It encodes CASSDLGRVTEAFF.

The J gene is TRBJ1-4, the V gene TRBV6-6; 10 bases agree with TRBD1. CDR3 length: 16 amino acids. J lost 10 bases, V lost 4 bases, and 12 bases had no gene match. The germline gives CDR1 MNHNY, CDR2 SVGAGI (reference sequence). The CDR3: CASSFPPGQGTGKLFF. The CDR3 nucleotides read TGTGCCAGCAGTTTCCCACCGGGACAGGGGACCGGAAAACTGTTTTTT.

This chain uses TRBV28 with TRBJ1-3; D is unclear. The germline V gene has CDR1 MDHEN and CDR2 SYDVKM. V was shortened by 8 bases and J by 6 bases, with 5 bases between the two germline ends. The CDR3 sequence is 10 residues long. CDR3 DNA sequence: TGTGCCAGCGGAACAAACACCATATATTTT. This gives the protein CASGTNTIYF.

This clone was picked up one time. V usage is TRBV5-1 and J usage is TRBJ1-1; D is unresolved. The CDR3 runs 16 residues. Between the trimmed V and J ends, which lost 0 bases and 1 base, there was a span of 13 bases. Germline loops: CDR1 SGHRS, CDR2 YFSETQ. The CDR3 loop is CASSLGSSPSNTEAFF. CDR3 DNA: TGCGCCAGCAGCTTGGGGAGTTCACCTTCGAACACTGAAGCTTTCTTT.

The chain is built from TRBV29-1 and TRBJ1-1, with TRBD1 as a possible D gene (5 bases). V was shortened by 8 bases and J by 3 bases, with 19 bases between the two germline ends. The germline V gene encodes CDR1 SQVTM and CDR2 ANQGSEA. CDR3 length: 14 residues. CDR3 DNA sequence: TGCAGCTCCCTATCCGAGGCGGGGCACACTGAAGCTTTCTTT. This encodes CSSLSEAGHTEAFF.

The CDR3 sequence is CAASRGPQETQYF. CDR3 DNA sequence: TGTGCCGCGAGCAGGGGACCCCAAGAGACCCAGTACTTC. The chain has TRBV19 and TRBJ2-5, with D maybe TRBD1 (6 bases). V was clipped by 11 bases and J by 1 base, with 14 bases between them. The CDR3 loop spans 13 amino acids. The germline V gene has CDR1 LNHDA and CDR2 SQIVND (reference sequence).

This clone was recorded only once. The V and J genes are TRBV5-1 and TRBJ2-7, with 11 nucleotides matching TRBD1. The V gene end was trimmed by 2 bases and the J gene end by 1 base; junction bases not matched to a gene: 2. The CDR3 spans 15 residues. Germline V gene sequence: CDR1 SGHRS, CDR2 YFSETQ. The CDR3 reads CASSFGTGGSYEQYV. CDR3 sequence (DNA): TGCGCCAGCAGCTTCGGGACAGGGGGTTCCTACGAGCAGTACGTC.

This clone was seen a handful of times. The chain is built from TRBV18 and TRBJ1-2; D gene unclear. Germline CDR1 reads KGHSH; CDR2 reads LQKENI. The CDR3 extends over 14 amino acids. The V and J ends lost 4 bases and 6 bases respectively, with 15 bases between them. As DNA, the CDR3 is TGTGCCAGCTCACGTGACTCGGGAGCGGATGGCTACACCTTC. Translated: CASSRDSGADGYTF.

The J gene is TRBJ2-1, the V gene TRBV4-3, with TRBD2 as a possible D gene (6 bases). This CDR3 spans 15 amino acids. Germline CDR1 LGHNA, CDR2 YSLEER. The germline V and J ends were trimmed by 4 bases and 2 bases, with 12 bases remaining between them. CDR3 nucleotide sequence: TGCGCCAGCAGCCGTTTGGCGGGACCCTACAATGAGCAGTTCTTC. Translation gives CASSRLAGPYNEQFF.

V usage is TRBV19 and J usage is TRBJ2-6; 8 bases align to TRBD1. Germline V gene data show CDR1 as LNHDA and CDR2 as SQIVND (reference sequence). The trim removed 4 bases at V and 4 bases at J, leaving 6 bases unmatched. The CDR3 loop spans 16 amino acids. CDR3 loop: CASSRTGYTGANVLTF. The CDR3 DNA sequence: TGTGCCAGTAGTAGGACAGGGTATACCGGGGCCAACGTCCTGACTTTC. Supplemented by reference TRBV19 and TRBJ2-6, the full variable domain reads DGGITQSPKYLFRKEGQNVTLSCEQNLNHDAMYWYRQDPGQGLRLIYYSQIVNDFQKGDIAEGYSVSREKKESFPLTVTSAQKNPTAFYLCASSRTGYTGANVLTFGAGSRLTVL.

V gene TRBV5-1 combines with J gene TRBJ2-6; TRBD2 is a possible D gene (5 bases). Germline V gives CDR1 SGHRS, CDR2 YFSETQ. Trimming left V 1 base short and J 1 base short, with 6 bases between. This CDR3 spans 15 amino acids. The CDR3 loop reads CASSLSGSGANVLTF. CDR3 nucleotide sequence: TGCGCCAGCAGCTTGTCGGGGTCTGGGGCCAACGTCCTGACTTTC.